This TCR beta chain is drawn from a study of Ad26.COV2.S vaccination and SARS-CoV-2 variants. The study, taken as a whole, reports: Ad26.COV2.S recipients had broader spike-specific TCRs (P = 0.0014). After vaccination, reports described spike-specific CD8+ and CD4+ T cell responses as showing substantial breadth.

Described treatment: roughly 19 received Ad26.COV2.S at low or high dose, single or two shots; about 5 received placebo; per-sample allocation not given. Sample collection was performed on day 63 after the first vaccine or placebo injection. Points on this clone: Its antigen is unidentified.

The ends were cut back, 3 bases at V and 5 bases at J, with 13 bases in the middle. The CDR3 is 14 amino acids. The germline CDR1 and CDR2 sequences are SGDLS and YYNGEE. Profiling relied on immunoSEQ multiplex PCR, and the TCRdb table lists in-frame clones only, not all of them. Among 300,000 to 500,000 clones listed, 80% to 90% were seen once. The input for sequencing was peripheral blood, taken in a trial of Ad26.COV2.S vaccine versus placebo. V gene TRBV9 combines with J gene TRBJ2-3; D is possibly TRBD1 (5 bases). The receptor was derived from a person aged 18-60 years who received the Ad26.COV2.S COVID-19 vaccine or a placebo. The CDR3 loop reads CASSADTGRDTQYF. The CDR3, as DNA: TGTGCCAGCAGCGCGGACACGGGTCGAGATACGCAGTATTTT.